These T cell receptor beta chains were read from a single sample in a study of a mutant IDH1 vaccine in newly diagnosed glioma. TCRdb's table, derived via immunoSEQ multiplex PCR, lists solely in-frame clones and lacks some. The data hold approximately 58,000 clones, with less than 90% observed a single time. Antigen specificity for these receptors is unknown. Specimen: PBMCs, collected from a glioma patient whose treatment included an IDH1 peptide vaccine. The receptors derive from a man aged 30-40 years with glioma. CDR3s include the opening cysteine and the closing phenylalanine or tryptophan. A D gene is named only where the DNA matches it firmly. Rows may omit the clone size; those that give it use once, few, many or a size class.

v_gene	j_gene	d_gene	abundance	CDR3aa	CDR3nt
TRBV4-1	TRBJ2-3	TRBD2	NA	CASSPTHLAESTDTQYF	TGCGCCAGCAGCCCCACACACCTAGCGGAGAGCACAGATACGCAGTATTTT
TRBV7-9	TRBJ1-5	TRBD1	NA	CASSPNGTGFNQPQHF	TGTGCCAGCAGCCCTAACGGGACAGGATTCAATCAGCCCCAGCATTTT
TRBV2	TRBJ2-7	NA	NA	CASTETVGEQYF	TGTGCCAGCACGGAGACTGTGGGGGAGCAGTACTTC
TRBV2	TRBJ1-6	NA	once	CASRYTGIDSPLHF	TGTGCCAGCAGGTATACAGGGATAGATTCACCCCTCCACTTT
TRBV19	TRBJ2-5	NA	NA	CASSIERGQETQYF	TGTGCCAGTAGTATAGAGAGGGGCCAAGAGACCCAGTACTTC
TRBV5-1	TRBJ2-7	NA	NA	CASSGPLLRQVSEQYF	TGCGCCAGCAGCGGCCCGCTTCTAAGACAGGTATCCGAGCAGTACTTC
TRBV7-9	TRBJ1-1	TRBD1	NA	CASRRQGQRNTEAFF	TGTGCCAGCAGACGACAGGGACAGCGAAACACTGAAGCTTTCTTT
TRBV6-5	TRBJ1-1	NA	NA	CASFRTENTEAFF	TGTGCCAGCTTCCGGACGGAGAACACTGAAGCTTTCTTT
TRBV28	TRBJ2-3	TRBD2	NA	CASSFLAGTDTQYF	TGTGCCAGCAGTTTTCTAGCGGGCACAGATACGCAGTATTTT
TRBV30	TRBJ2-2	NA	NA	CAWATGNTGELFF	TGTGCCTGGGCGACAGGGAACACCGGGGAGCTGTTTTTT
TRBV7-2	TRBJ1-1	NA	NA	CASSLVVRTEAFF	TGTGCCAGCAGCTTAGTTGTACGCACTGAAGCTTTCTTT
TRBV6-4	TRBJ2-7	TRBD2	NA	CTSSTSGDSYEQYF	TGTACCAGCAGTACTAGCGGGGACTCCTACGAGCAGTACTTC
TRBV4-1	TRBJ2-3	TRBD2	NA	CASSPGGGGADTQYF	TGCGCCAGCAGCCCAGGTGGCGGGGGGGCAGATACGCAGTATTTT
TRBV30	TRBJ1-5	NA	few	CAWSGHSRDAQHF	TGTGCCTGGAGTGGCCACTCCAGGGACGCCCAGCATTTT
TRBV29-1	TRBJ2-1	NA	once	CSVSGTKGNEQFF	TGCAGCGTCTCCGGGACAAAGGGTAATGAGCAGTTCTTC
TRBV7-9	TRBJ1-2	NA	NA	CASSSTIGYTF	TGTGCCAGCAGCTCCACTATTGGCTACACCTTC
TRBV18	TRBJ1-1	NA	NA	CASSPGLNTEAFF	TGTGCCAGCTCACCAGGACTGAACACTGAAGCTTTCTTT
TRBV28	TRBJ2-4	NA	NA	CASTTSLGGRGDIQYF	TGTGCCAGCACCACCAGTTTGGGGGGCCGGGGGGACATTCAGTACTTC
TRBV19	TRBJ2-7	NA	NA	CASSLGGKAYEQYF	TGTGCCAGTAGCCTGGGGGGAAAAGCCTACGAGCAGTACTTC
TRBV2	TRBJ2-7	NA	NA	CASRLVREQYF	TGTGCCAGCAGATTGGTTCGCGAGCAGTACTTC
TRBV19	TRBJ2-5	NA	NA	CASSIGGTVKETQYF	TGTGCCAGTAGTATCGGTGGGACGGTAAAAGAGACCCAGTACTTC
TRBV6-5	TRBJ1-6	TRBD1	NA	CASSEGQLNSPLHF	TGTGCCAGCAGCGAGGGACAGTTAAATTCACCCCTCCACTTT
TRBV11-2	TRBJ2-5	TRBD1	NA	CASSSQQGPQETQYF	TGTGCCAGCAGCTCCCAACAGGGGCCCCAAGAGACCCAGTACTTC
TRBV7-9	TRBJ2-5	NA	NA	CASSQWGEETQYF	TGTGCCAGCAGCCAATGGGGAGAGGAGACCCAGTACTTC
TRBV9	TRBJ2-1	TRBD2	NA	CASSVDSGGEQFF	TGTGCCAGCAGCGTAGATTCGGGGGGAGAGCAGTTCTTC
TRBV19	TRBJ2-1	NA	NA	CASRLSGPGGWEQFF	NA
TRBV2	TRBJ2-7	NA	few	CASNRPFLYEQYF	TGTGCCAGCAACAGGCCGTTTCTCTACGAGCAGTACTTC
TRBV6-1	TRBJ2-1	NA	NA	CASSALSEQFF	TGTGCCAGCAGCGCTCTTAGTGAGCAGTTCTTC
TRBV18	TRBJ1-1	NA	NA	CASSLQQGTGYTEAFF	TGTGCCAGCTCACTTCAACAGGGAACCGGGTACACTGAAGCTTTCTTT
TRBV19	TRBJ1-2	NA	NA	CASRVGAAATYGYTF	TGTGCCAGTAGGGTCGGGGCAGCAGCTACCTATGGCTACACCTTC
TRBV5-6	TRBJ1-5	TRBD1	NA	CASSLRGSNQPQHF	TGTGCCAGCAGCCTCAGGGGGTCCAATCAGCCCCAGCATTTT
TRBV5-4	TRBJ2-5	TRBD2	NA	CASSSGGGETQYF	TGTGCCAGCAGCTCGGGAGGGGGGGAGACCCAGTACTTC
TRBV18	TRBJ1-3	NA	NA	CASSPSTASGNTIYF	TGTGCCAGCTCACCATCGACAGCCTCTGGAAACACCATATATTTT
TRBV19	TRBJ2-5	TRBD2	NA	CASRPSGSGTQYF	TGTGCCAGTAGGCCTAGCGGATCTGGGACCCAGTACTTC
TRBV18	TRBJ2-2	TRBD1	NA	CASSWDRIRPPNTGELFF	TGTGCCAGCTCCTGGGACAGAATCCGGCCCCCGAACACCGGGGAGCTGTTTTTT
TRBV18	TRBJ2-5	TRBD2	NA	CASSPTPGLAGETQYF	TGTGCCAGCTCACCAACTCCGGGACTAGCCGGTGAGACCCAGTACTTC
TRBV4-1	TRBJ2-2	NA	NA	CASSQLAAGELFF	TGCGCCAGCAGCCAACTGGCTGCCGGGGAGCTGTTTTTT
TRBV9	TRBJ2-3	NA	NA	CASSPGENTQYF	TGTGCCAGCAGCCCAGGGGAGAATACGCAGTATTTT
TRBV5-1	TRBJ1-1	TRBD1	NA	CASSLGGGQGGTEAFF	TGCGCCAGCAGCTTGGGAGGGGGACAGGGAGGCACTGAAGCTTTCTTT
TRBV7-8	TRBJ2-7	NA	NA	CASSLGRSYEQYF	TGTGCCAGCAGCTTAGGGAGAAGCTACGAGCAGTACTTC
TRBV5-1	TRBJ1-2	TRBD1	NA	CASSSTGDRINYGYTF	TGCGCCAGCAGCTCGACCGGGGACAGGATTAACTATGGCTACACCTTC
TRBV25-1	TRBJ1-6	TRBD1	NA	CASSEWGQSNSPLHF	TGTGCCAGCAGTGAATGGGGACAGAGTAATTCACCCCTCCACTTT
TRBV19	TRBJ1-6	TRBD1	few	CAARYGTAGSPLHF	TGTGCCGCCCGGTACGGGACAGCGGGTTCACCCCTCCACTTT
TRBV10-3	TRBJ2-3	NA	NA	CAISEFETDTQYF	TGTGCCATCAGTGAGTTTGAGACAGATACGCAGTATTTT
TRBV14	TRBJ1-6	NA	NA	CASSQVPGRYPLHF	TGTGCCAGCAGCCAAGTCCCAGGGCGCTATCCCCTCCACTTT
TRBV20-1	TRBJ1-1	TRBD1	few	CSARGQFEAFF	TGCAGTGCTAGGGGACAGTTTGAAGCTTTCTTT
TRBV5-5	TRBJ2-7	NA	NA	CASSRNPGTHEQYF	TGTGCCAGCAGCCGCAACCCGGGGACCCACGAGCAGTACTTC
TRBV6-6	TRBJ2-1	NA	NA	CASSYRGLGEQFF	TGTGCCAGCAGTTACCGGGGACTTGGTGAGCAGTTCTTC
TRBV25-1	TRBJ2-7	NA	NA	CASKGGEQYF	TGTGCCTCCAAAGGCGGCGAGCAGTACTTC
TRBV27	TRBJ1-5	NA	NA	CASSLEGRSNQPQHF	TGTGCCAGCAGTTTAGAGGGTAGGAGCAATCAGCCCCAGCATTTT
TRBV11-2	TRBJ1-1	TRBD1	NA	CASSPRQGGTEAFF	TGTGCCAGCAGCCCCCGACAGGGAGGGACTGAAGCTTTCTTT
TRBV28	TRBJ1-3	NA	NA	CASQSSGNTIYF	TGTGCCAGCCAGAGTTCTGGAAACACCATATATTTT
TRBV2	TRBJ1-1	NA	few	CASRRLNTEAFF	TGTGCCAGCAGGCGGTTGAACACTGAAGCTTTCTTT
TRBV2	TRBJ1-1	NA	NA	CASSAVEGEIAFF	TGTGCCAGCAGTGCAGTGGAGGGGGAAATAGCTTTCTTT
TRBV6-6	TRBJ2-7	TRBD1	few	CASSDQGAHEQYF	TGTGCCAGCAGCGACCAGGGGGCCCACGAGCAGTACTTC